The T cell receptor (beta chain) under discussion was sequenced for a study of human versus mouse CDR3 diversity and MHC coevolution. Study as a whole: Reported immunoSEQ sensitivity was one in 200,000 T cells, with reduced amplification bias. Study-wide findings and caveats: Compared with mice, human CDR3s carried more deletions and insertions on average. Human T cells underwent selection on more than five different MHC II alleles.

Only in-frame clones appear in the TCRdb table, and some are missing; sequencing was by immunoSEQ multiplex PCR. The sample holds tens of thousands of clones; just under 95% are singletons and the top ten take around 18%. Sorting isolated naive CD4 T cells lacking CD45RO and expressing CD62L. This clone came up once. Antigen: not known. The material sequenced was naive CD4+ T cells from blood. Subset meaning: CD45RO-negative CD62L-positive naive CD4 T cells. The TCR was taken from a person between 60 and 70 years old in good health.

The CDR3 DNA reads as TGCGCCAGCAGCCTGGGGCCTCCTAGCACAGATACGCAGTATTTT. Protein product: CASSLGPPSTDTQYF. This chain joins TRBV5-1 and TRBJ2-3; the D gene is possibly TRBD1 (5 bases). The V end was cut by 4 bases, the J end by 0 bases, with 12 bases between. CDR1 SGHRS and CDR2 YFSETQ come from the germline V gene. The CDR3 is 15 residues long.